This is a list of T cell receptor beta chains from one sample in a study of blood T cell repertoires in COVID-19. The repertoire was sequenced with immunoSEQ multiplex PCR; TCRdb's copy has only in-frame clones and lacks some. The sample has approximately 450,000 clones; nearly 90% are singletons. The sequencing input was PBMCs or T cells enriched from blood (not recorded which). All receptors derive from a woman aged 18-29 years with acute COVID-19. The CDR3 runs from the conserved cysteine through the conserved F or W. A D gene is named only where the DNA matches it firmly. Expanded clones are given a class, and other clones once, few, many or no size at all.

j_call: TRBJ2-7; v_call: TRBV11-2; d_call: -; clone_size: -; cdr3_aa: CASSLIPGYEQYF; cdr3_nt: TGTGCCAGCAGCTTAATCCCAGGCTACGAGCAGTACTTC
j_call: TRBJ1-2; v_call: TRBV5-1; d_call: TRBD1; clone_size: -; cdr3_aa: CASSPLQGALNYGYTF; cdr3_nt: TGCGCCAGCAGTCCCCTACAGGGGGCGCTTAACTATGGCTACACCTTC
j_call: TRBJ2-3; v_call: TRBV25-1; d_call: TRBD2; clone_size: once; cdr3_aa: CASSESRGSTDTQYF; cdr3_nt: TGTGCCAGCAGTGAGTCGCGGGGGAGCACAGATACGCAGTATTTT
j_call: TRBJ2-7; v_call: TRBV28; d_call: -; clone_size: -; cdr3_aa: CASSLSGVGSYEQYF; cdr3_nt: TGTGCCAGCAGTTTATCAGGGGTGGGATCCTACGAGCAGTACTTC
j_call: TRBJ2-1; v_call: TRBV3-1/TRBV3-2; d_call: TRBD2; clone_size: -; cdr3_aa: CASSQDEGLAGVYEQFF; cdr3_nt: TGTGCCAGCAGCCAAGATGAAGGACTAGCGGGAGTCTATGAGCAGTTCTTC
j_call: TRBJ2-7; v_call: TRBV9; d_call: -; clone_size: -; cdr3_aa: CASSVALGDRYEQYF; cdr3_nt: TGTGCCAGCAGCGTAGCACTCGGAGACCGCTACGAGCAGTACTTC
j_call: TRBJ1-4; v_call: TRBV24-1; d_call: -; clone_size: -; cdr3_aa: CATSLTTNEKLFF; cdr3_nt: TGTGCCACCAGTTTAACAACTAATGAAAAACTGTTTTTT
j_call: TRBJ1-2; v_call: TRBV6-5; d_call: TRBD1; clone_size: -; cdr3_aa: CASSVGGTGDTGYTF; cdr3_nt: TGTGCCAGCAGCGTCGGGGGGACAGGGGATACTGGCTACACCTTC
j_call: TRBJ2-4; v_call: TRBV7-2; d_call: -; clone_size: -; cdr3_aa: CASGITEKNIQYF; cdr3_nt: TGTGCCAGCGGAATAACAGAGAAAAACATTCAGTACTTC
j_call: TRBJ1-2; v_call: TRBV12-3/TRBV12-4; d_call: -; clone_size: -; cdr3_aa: CASSSTTRSGYTF; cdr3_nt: TGTGCCAGCAGTTCCACAACCCGGAGTGGCTACACCTTC
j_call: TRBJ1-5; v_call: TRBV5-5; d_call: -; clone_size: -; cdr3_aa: CASTDTFTIGSAQHF; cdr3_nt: TGTGCCAGCACCGACACCTTCACGATCGGATCAGCCCAGCATTTT
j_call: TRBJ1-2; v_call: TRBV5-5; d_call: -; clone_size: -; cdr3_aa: CASSFSGDFYGYTF; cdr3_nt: TGTGCCAGCAGCTTCTCAGGGGATTTCTATGGCTACACCTTC
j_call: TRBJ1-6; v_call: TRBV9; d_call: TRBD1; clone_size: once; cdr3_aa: CASRTGSSYNSPLHF; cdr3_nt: TGTGCCAGCAGGACAGGGAGCTCCTATAATTCACCCCTCCACTTT
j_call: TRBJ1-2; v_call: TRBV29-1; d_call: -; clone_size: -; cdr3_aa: CSVEGAERIGGYTF; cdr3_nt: TGCAGCGTTGAGGGGGCGGAGAGGATTGGGGGCTACACCTTC